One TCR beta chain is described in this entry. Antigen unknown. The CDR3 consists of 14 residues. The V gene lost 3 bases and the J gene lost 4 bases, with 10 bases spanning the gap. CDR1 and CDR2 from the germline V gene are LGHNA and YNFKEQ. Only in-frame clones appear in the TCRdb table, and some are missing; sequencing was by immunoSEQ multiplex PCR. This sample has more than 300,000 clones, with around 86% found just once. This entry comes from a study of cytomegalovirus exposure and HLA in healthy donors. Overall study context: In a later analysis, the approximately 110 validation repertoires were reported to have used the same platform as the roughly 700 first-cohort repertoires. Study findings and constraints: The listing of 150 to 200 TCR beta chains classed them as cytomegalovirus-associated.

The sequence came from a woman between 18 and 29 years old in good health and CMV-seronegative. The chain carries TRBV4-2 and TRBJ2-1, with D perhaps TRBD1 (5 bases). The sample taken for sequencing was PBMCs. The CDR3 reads CASSQGQEYNEQFF. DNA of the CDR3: TGTGCCAGCAGCCAGGGGCAGGAATACAATGAGCAGTTCTTC.